This T cell receptor (beta chain) stems from a study of shared clonotypes between healthy human individuals. Study overall: Donors consisted of two women and three men between 18 and 49.

On this clone itself: Its antigen remains unidentified.

Each replicate PCR on the sorted subsets used about 220 ng DNA (about 30,000 T cell genomes). Profiled with immunoSEQ multiplex PCR; TCRdb holds only in-frame clones, not every one. The sample has 2 million to 3 million clones; more than 85% are singletons. The germline V gene encodes CDR1 MDHEN and CDR2 SYDVKM. The CDR3 contains 17 residues. J gave up 2 bases and V 3 bases, and 9 bases lay outside the gene matches. Broader study findings: A generally larger estimated richness was seen in naive subsets than in memory subsets.

The chain links TRBV28 to TRBJ2-2, with 7 bases aligning to TRBD1. The sequence derives from a man between 18 and 35 years old in good health. Some clones in this sample may be carry-over from other donors' samples. The source material was naive CD4+ T cells from PBMCs. Subset noted: CD45RA+ positively selected. CDR3 bases: TGTGCCAGCAGTTTTGGGGACAGCAGGGGAAACACCGGGGAGCTGTTTTTT. Translating gives CASSFGDSRGNTGELFF.